This TCR beta chain was identified during a study of breast tumors, draining lymph nodes, adjacent tissues. Study conclusions and caveats: Compared with basal-like, luminal-like tumors shared significantly more repertoire with nontumor tissue. The lymph node origin of tumor T cells was framed as consistent with a hypothesis, not demonstrated. Tumor repertoires ranked between lymph nodes and nontumor tissue in diversity, with V and J gene preferences. Most tumor T cells seemingly derive from lymph node, then expand in tumor.

The lymph nodes were axillary draining lymph nodes from breast cancer patients. TCRdb reprocessed the multiplex PCR reads via MiXCR and lists one record per CDR3 protein. The profile covers 150,000 to 200,000 distinct CDR3 sequences, with roughly a third appearing a single time and about 4.5% taken by the ten largest. V lost 6 bases and J lost 0; bases outside the gene matches: 7. The CDR3 is 16 amino acids. Per the germline V gene, CDR1 is DFQATT and CDR2 is SNEGSKA (reference sequence). In this sample, this clonotype turned up many times. The antigen remains unidentified. The chain joins TRBV20-1 to TRBJ2-6; 8 nucleotides match TRBD1. Material: axillary lymph node tissue. The origin of this receptor is a female donor with breast cancer. Some clones in this sample may be carry-over from other donors' samples. The CDR3 reads CSAGQGSGSGANVLTF. As DNA, the CDR3 is TGCAGTGCAGGACAGGGTTCGGGCTCTGGGGCCAACGTCCTGACTTTC.